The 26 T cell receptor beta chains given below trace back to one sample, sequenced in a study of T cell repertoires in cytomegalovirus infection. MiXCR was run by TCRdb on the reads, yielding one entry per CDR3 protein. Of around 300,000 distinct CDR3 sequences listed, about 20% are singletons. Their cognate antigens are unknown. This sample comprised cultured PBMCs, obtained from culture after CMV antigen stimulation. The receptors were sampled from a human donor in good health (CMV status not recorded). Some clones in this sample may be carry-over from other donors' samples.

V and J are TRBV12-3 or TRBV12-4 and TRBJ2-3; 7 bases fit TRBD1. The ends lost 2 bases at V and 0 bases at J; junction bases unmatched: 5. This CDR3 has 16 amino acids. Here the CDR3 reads CASSLLLTGSTDTQYF. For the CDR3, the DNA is TGTGCCAGCAGTTTATTACTGACAGGGAGCACAGATACGCAGTATTTT.

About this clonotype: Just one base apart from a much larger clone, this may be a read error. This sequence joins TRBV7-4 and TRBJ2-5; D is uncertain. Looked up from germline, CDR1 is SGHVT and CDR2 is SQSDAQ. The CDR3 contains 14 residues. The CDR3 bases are TGTGCCAGCAGCTTTCGGCAAGGCCAAGAGACCCAGAACTTC. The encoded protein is CASSFRQGQETQNF.

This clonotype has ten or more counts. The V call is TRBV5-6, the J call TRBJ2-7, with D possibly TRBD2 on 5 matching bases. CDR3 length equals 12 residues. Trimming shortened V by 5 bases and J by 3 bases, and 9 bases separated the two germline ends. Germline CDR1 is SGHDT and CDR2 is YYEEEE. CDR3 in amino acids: CASSLANYEQYF. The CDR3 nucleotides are TGTGCCAGCAGTTTAGCGAACTACGAGCAGTACTTC.

The CDR3 sequence is CASSATQKNYGYTF. As DNA, the CDR3 is TGTGCCAGCAGCGCCACCCAGAAAAACTATGGCTACACCTTC. The rearrangement uses TRBV9 and TRBJ1-2; D is ambiguous. Germline assignment: CDR1 SGDLS and CDR2 YYNGEE. Trimming cost V 3 bases and J 2 bases, with 11 bases left between them. This CDR3 is built from 14 residues.

The CDR3 region has the DNA TGCGCCAGCAGCACCCGGGCAGGGGAGGATGAAAAACTGTTTTTT. Translation: CASSTRAGEDEKLFF. The chain combines TRBV4-1 with TRBJ1-4; D perhaps matches TRBD1 (6 bases). The CDR3 is made up of 15 amino acids. CDR1 and CDR2 from the germline V gene are MGHRA and YSYEKL. Trimming removed 5 bases at V and 6 bases at J, with 16 bases between.

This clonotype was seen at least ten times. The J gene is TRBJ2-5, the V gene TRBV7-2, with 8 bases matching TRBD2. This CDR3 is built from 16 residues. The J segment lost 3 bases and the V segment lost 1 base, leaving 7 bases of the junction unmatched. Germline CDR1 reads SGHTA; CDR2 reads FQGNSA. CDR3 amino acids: CASSLEGGRLEETQYF. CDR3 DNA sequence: TGTGCCAGCAGCTTAGAAGGCGGGAGGCTGGAAGAGACCCAGTACTTC.

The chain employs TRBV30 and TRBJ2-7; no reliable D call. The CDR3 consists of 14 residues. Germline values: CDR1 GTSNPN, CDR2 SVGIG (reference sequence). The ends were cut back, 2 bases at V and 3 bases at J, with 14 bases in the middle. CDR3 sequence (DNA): TGTGCCTGGAGTCGTCAGACTGGGGACTACGAGCAGTACGTC. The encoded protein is CAWSRQTGDYEQYV.

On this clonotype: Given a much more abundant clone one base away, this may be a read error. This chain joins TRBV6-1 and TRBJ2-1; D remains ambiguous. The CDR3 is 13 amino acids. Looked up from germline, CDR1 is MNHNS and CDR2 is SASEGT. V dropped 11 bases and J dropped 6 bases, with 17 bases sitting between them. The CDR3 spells CAGTPDSLNEQFF. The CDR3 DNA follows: TGTGCCGGCACCCCAGACTCCCTCAATGAGCAGTTCTTC.

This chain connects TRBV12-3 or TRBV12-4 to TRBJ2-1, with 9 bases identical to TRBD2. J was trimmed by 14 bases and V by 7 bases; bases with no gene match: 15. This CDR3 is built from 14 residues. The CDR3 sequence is CASTQAGTSWGKFF. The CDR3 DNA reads TGTGCCAGCACCCAGGCCGGGACTAGCTGGGGGAAGTTCTTC.

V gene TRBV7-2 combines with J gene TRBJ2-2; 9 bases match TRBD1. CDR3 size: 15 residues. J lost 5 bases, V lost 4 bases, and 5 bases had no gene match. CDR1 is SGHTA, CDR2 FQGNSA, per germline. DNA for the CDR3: TGTGCCAGCAGCTCAACAGGGGGCTGGACCGGGGAGCTGTTTTTT. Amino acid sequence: CASSSTGGWTGELFF.

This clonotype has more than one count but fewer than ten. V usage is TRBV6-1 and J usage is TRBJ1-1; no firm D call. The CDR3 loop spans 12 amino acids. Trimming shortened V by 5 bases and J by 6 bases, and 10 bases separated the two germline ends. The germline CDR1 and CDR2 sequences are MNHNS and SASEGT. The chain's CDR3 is CASSLGRSEAFF. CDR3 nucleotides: TGTGCCAGCAGTCTGGGTCGGTCTGAAGCTTTCTTT.

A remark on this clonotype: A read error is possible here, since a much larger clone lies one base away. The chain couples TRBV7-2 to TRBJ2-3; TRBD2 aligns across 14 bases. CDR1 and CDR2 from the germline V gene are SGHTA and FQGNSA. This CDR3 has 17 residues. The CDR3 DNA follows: TGTGCCAGCAGCGCCGGACCCGGGACTAGCGGGAGAGATACGCACTATTTT. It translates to CASSAGPGTSGRDTHYF. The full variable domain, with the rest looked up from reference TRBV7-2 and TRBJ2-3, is GAGVSQSPSNKVTEKGKDVELRCDPISGHTALYWYRQSLGQGLEFLIYFQGNSAPDKSGLPSDRFSAERTGGSVSTLTIQRTQQEDSAVYLCASSAGPGTSGRDTHYFGPGTRLTVL.

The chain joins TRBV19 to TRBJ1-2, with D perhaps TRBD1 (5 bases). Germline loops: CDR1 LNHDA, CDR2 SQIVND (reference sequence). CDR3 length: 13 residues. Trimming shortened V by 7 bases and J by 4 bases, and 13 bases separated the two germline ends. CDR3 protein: CASKDKSSYGYTF. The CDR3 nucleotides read TGTGCCAGTAAGGACAAGTCAAGCTATGGCTACACCTTC.

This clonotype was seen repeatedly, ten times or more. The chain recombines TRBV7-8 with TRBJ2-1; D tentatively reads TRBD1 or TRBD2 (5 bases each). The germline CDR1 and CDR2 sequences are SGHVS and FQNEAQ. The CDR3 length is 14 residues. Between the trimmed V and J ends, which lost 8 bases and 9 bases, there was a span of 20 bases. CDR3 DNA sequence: TGTGCCAGCCGCCTGAGGGGAGAGGGGCCTGAGCAGTTCTTC. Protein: CASRLRGEGPEQFF.

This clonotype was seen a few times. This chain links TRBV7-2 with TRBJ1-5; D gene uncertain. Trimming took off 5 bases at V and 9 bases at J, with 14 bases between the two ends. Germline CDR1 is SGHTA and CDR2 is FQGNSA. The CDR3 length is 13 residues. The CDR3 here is CASSPQARVPQHF. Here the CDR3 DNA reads TGTGCCAGCAGCCCCCAGGCAAGGGTGCCCCAGCATTTT.

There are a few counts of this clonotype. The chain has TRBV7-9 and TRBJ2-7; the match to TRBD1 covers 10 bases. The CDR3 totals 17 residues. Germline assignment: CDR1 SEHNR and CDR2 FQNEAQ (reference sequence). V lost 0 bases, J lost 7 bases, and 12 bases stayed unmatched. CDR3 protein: CASSLAPDRGPLGEQYF. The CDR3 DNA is TGTGCCAGCAGCTTAGCGCCCGACAGGGGGCCATTAGGAGAGCAGTACTTC.

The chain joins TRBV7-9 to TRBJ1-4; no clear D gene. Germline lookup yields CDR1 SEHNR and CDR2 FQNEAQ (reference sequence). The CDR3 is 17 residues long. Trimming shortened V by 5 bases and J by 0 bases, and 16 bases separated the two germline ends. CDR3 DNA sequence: TGTGCCAGCAGCGTCAGGACGGAGGTTTCAACTAATGAAAAACTGTTTTTT. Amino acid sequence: CASSVRTEVSTNEKLFF.

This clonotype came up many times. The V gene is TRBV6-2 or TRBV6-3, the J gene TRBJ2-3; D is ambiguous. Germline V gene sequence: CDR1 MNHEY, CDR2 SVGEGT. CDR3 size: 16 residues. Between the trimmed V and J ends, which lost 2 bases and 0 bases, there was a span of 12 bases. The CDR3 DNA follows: TGTGCCAGCAGTTACCCACGCGGTGGAAGCACAGATACGCAGTATTTT. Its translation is CASSYPRGGSTDTQYF.

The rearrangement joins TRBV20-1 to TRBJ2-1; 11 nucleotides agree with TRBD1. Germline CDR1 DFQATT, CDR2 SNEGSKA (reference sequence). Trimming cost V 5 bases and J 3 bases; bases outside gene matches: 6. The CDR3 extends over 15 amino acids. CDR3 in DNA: TGCAGTGCTGCCGTGGGACAGGGGGGCTACAATGAGCAGTTCTTC. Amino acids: CSAAVGQGGYNEQFF.

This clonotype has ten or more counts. CDR3: CASSAQGRSVQPQHF. The CDR3, as DNA: TGTGCCAGCAGTGCCCAGGGGCGATCGGTGCAGCCCCAGCATTTT. The V call is TRBV2, the J call TRBJ1-5, with TRBD1 as a possible D gene (6 bases). Germline CDR1 SNHLY, CDR2 FYNNEI. This CDR3 region has 15 residues. Trimming removed 4 bases at V and 7 bases at J, with 17 bases between. Together with reference TRBV2 and TRBJ1-5, the CDR3 gives the full variable domain: EPEVTQTPSHQVTQMGQEVILRCVPISNHLYFYWYRQILGQKVEFLVSFYNNEISEKSEIFDDQFSVERPDGSNFTLKIRSTKLEDSAMYFCASSAQGRSVQPQHFGDGTRLSIL.

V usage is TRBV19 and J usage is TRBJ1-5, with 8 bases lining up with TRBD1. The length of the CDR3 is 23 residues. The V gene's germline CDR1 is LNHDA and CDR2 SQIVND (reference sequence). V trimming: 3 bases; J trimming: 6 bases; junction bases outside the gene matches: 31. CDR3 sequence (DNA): TGTGCCAGTAGTATTATTTCGGAACAGGGGGAATTTAAATCTCGAACAAGGTGTCAGCCCCAGCATTTT. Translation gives CASSIISEQGEFKSRTRCQPQHF.

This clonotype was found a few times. In nucleotides, the CDR3 is TGTGCCAGCTCCCCAACTGACTTCACTGAAGCTTTCTTT. This encodes CASSPTDFTEAFF. The V and J genes are TRBV18 and TRBJ1-1, with unresolved D. Germline CDR1 and CDR2: KGHSH and LQKENI. The CDR3 has 13 residues. The V and J ends lost 6 bases and 4 bases respectively, with 12 bases between them. Complete variable domain (other parts from reference TRBV18 and TRBJ1-1): NAGVMQNPRHLVRRRGQEARLRCSPMKGHSHVYWYRQLPEEGLKFMVYLQKENIIDESGMPKERFSAEFPKEGPSILRIQQVVRGDSAAYFCASSPTDFTEAFFGQGTRLTVV.

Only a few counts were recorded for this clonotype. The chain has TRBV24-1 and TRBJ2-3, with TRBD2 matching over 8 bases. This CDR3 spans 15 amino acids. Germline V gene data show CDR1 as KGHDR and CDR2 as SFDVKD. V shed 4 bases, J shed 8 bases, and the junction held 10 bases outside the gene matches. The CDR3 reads CATSEETSDVGTQYF. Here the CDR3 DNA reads TGTGCCACCAGTGAGGAGACTAGCGACGTTGGTACGCAGTATTTT.

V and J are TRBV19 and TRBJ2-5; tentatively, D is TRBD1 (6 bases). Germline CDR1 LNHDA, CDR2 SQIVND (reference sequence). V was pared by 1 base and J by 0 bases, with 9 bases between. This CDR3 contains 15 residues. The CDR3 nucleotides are TGTGCCAGTAGTATAGGTAGGGGGAACCAAGAGACCCAGTACTTC. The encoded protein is CASSIGRGNQETQYF.

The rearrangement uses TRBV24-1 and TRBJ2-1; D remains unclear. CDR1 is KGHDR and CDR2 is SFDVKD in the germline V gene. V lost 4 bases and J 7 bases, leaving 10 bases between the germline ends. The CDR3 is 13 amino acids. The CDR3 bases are TGTGCCACCAGTGACCTGATCGTAAATGAGCAGTTCTTC. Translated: CATSDLIVNEQFF.

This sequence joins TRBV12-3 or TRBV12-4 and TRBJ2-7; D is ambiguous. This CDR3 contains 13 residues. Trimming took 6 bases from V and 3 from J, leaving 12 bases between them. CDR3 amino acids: CASSLTPLYEQYF. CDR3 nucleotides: TGTGCCAGCAGCCTGACACCTCTCTACGAGCAGTACTTC.